The 20 T cell receptor beta chains in this list originate from one sample, sequenced in a study of early T cells in non-severe SARS-CoV-2 infection. TCRdb re-derived calls from the 5' RACE reads in MiXCR, one entry per CDR3 protein. The data contain around 80,000 distinct CDR3 sequences, roughly an eighth of them singletons. Sequencing was done on a sample of whole blood. These receptors came from an adult who was a healthcare worker with PCR-confirmed SARS-CoV-2 infection or an uninfected control (not recorded which).

This chain connects TRBV25-1 to TRBJ1-3; 8 bases are a match to TRBD1. Trimming cost V 6 bases and J 7 bases; bases outside gene matches: 8. Germline-derived CDR1 and CDR2 are MGHDK and SYGVNS. CDR3 size: 14 residues. As DNA, the CDR3 is TGTGCCAGCAGGGTTGGGACAGGAGGTAACACCATATATTTT. Translated, it gives CASRVGTGGNTIYF.

The sample holds a few counts of this clonotype. The V and J genes are TRBV29-1 and TRBJ2-7; D ambiguous. Per the germline V gene, CDR1 is SQVTM and CDR2 is ANQGSEA. V was shortened by 4 bases and J by 2 bases, with 9 bases between the two germline ends. The CDR3 totals 12 residues. CDR3 amino acids: CSVAEPPYEQYF. For the CDR3, the DNA is TGCAGCGTTGCCGAGCCCCCCTACGAGCAGTACTTC.

This clonotype appeared a single time. The chain employs TRBV6-1 and TRBJ1-3; no clear D gene. The CDR3 extends over 12 amino acids. V was shortened by 7 bases and J by 4 bases, with 8 bases between the two germline ends. Germline CDR1 reads MNHNS; CDR2 reads SASEGT. Here the CDR3 DNA reads TGTGCCAGCACACCGCCCGGAAACACCATATATTTT. Its protein is CASTPPGNTIYF.

Ten or more counts support this clonotype. This chain uses TRBV27 with TRBJ1-1; D perhaps matches TRBD1 (5 bases). Trimming pared 0 bases from V and 6 bases from J, leaving 14 bases between. Germline CDR1 reads MNHEY; CDR2 reads SMNVEV (reference sequence). The CDR3 spans 15 residues. The DNA of the CDR3 is TGTGCCAGCAGTTTATCGCCAGGGTTGGTCGCTGAAGCTTTCTTT. Its translation: CASSLSPGLVAEAFF.

This clonotype was observed many times. The chain employs TRBV5-1 and TRBJ1-4; 7 nucleotides match TRBD1. V gave up 4 bases and J gave up 7 bases; unmatched junction bases: 7. In germline, CDR1 is SGHRS, CDR2 YFSETQ. CDR3 length: 14 amino acids. The CDR3 region has the DNA TGCGCCAGCAGCCCCGGGACAGTGGTTGAAAAACTGTTTTTT. Translating it yields CASSPGTVVEKLFF.

The V and J genes are TRBV5-1 and TRBJ2-1, with a weak D call TRBD2 (6 bases). The V end lost 0 bases, the J end lost 8 bases, and 9 bases lay between the germline ends. Germline V gene lookup returns CDR1 SGHRS and CDR2 YFSETQ. CDR3 size: 13 residues. The CDR3 reads CASSLGRRDEQFF. The CDR3 DNA sequence: TGCGCCAGCAGCTTGGGGAGGAGGGATGAGCAGTTCTTC.

In its sample, this clonotype was seen once. The chain couples TRBV5-1 to TRBJ2-3; TRBD2 is a possible D gene (6 bases). The CDR3 length is 14 residues. Trimming shortened V by 4 bases and J by 2 bases, and 11 bases separated the two germline ends. The V gene's germline CDR1 is SGHRS and CDR2 YFSETQ. In DNA form, the CDR3 reads TGCGCCAGCAGCGCGGGACTCGTCACAGATACGCAGTATTTT. Translating it yields CASSAGLVTDTQYF.

This clonotype has at least ten counts. The rearrangement uses TRBV19 and TRBJ1-4; D is uncertain. Trimming shortened V by 6 bases and J by 10 bases, and 12 bases separated the two germline ends. Germline CDR1 is LNHDA and CDR2 is SQIVND (reference sequence). This CDR3 is 12 amino acids long. CDR3: CASSYTNGKLFF. In DNA, the CDR3 is TGTGCCAGTAGCTATACCAACGGAAAACTGTTTTTT. The whole variable domain, remainder taken from reference TRBV19 and TRBJ1-4, is DGGITQSPKYLFRKEGQNVTLSCEQNLNHDAMYWYRQDPGQGLRLIYYSQIVNDFQKGDIAEGYSVSREKKESFPLTVTSAQKNPTAFYLCASSYTNGKLFFGSGTQLSVL.

This clonotype turned up a few times. The V call is TRBV20-1, the J call TRBJ2-5; the match to TRBD2 covers 8 bases. Germline V gene lookup returns CDR1 DFQATT and CDR2 SNEGSKA (reference sequence). This CDR3 comprises 13 residues. The junction had 7 bases not matched to a gene; V was cut back by 6 bases and J by 4 bases. This CDR3 is CSALGLAGETQYF. CDR3 DNA: TGCAGTGCCCTCGGACTAGCAGGAGAGACCCAGTACTTC.

The chain recombines TRBV5-1 with TRBJ2-3; possible D gene TRBD1, 6 bases. The CDR3 runs to 12 residues. Germline V gives CDR1 SGHRS, CDR2 YFSETQ. Trimming left V 3 bases short and J 8 bases short, with 10 bases between. CDR3 in amino acids: CASSWGQGTQYF. The CDR3, as DNA: TGCGCCAGCAGCTGGGGGCAAGGTACGCAGTATTTT.

The chain combines TRBV7-9 with TRBJ1-6; a possible D gene is TRBD1 (5 bases). V gave up 6 bases and J gave up 0 bases, with 9 bases separating them. The CDR3 sequence is 15 residues long. In germline, CDR1 is SEHNR, CDR2 FQNEAQ (reference sequence). CDR3 region: CASRPTGSYNSPLHF. In nucleotides, the CDR3 is TGTGCCAGCAGACCAACAGGCTCCTATAATTCACCCCTCCACTTT. Combining the CDR3 with reference TRBV7-9 and TRBJ1-6 gives the whole variable domain DTGVSQNPRHKITKRGQNVTFRCDPISEHNRLYWYRQTLGQGPEFLTYFQNEAQLEKSRLLSDRFSAERPKGSFSTLEIQRTEQGDSAMYLCASRPTGSYNSPLHFGNGTRLTVT.

The chain couples TRBV10-3 to TRBJ2-1; D gene uncertain. CDR3 length: 11 residues. From germline, CDR1 is ENHRY and CDR2 SYGVKD. Trimming cost V 2 bases and J 7 bases, with 3 bases left between them. As DNA, the CDR3 is TGTGCCATCAGTGAGCTGAATGAGCAGTTCTTC. Translated: CAISELNEQFF.

The V call is TRBV10-3, the J call TRBJ1-1; D call uncertain. V shed 11 bases and J shed 4 bases, with 17 bases lying between them. The CDR3 is 13 amino acids. CDR1 is ENHRY, CDR2 SYGVKD, per germline. As DNA, the CDR3 is TGTGCCGCCAGCCTTGGCCCTGGCACTGAAGCTTTCTTT. Its translation is CAASLGPGTEAFF.

This chain joins TRBV27 and TRBJ2-1; TRBD2 matches at 10 bases. CDR1 MNHEY and CDR2 SMNVEV come from the germline V gene (reference sequence). V dropped 5 bases and J dropped 5; count of bases not matched to a gene: 9. This CDR3 has 16 amino acids. The CDR3 DNA reads TGTGCCAGCAGTACAGTTCTAGCGGGAGAAGACAATGAGCAGTTCTTC. This translates into CASSTVLAGEDNEQFF.

This clonotype came up a few times. The chain has TRBV4-1 and TRBJ1-4; 7 bases line up with TRBD1. V lost 1 base and J lost 6; bases outside the gene matches: 5. The CDR3 has 15 residues. Germline V gene sequence: CDR1 MGHRA, CDR2 YSYEKL. The DNA of the CDR3 is TGCGCCAGCAGCCAAGTAGGGACAGCTCATGAAAAACTGTTTTTT. Residues: CASSQVGTAHEKLFF.

The chain links TRBV20-1 to TRBJ2-7, with D maybe TRBD2 (5 bases). Germline lookup yields CDR1 DFQATT and CDR2 SNEGSKA (reference sequence). The CDR3 totals 14 residues. Trimming removed 1 base at V and 1 base at J, with 11 bases between. In DNA, the CDR3 is TGCAGTGCTAGAGTCCCGGGGTCTTCCTACGAGCAGTACTTC. This translates into CSARVPGSSYEQYF.

This clonotype has just a few counts. At one end the junction does not follow the germline gene, possibly because of a read error. The chain is built from TRBV7-7 and TRBJ2-3; 7 nucleotides agree with TRBD1. Looked up from germline, CDR1 is SSHAT and CDR2 is FNYEAQ (reference sequence). The CDR3 runs to 15 residues. This CDR3 reads CASSLNRGTTDTQYF. DNA of the CDR3: TGTGCTAGCAGCCTCAACAGGGGCACCACAGATACGCAGTATTTT.

This chain uses TRBV2 with TRBJ2-5; tentatively, D is TRBD2 (6 bases). The CDR3 length is 12 residues. The V gene's germline CDR1 is SNHLY and CDR2 FYNNEI. V dropped 2 bases and J dropped 7 bases, with 8 bases sitting between them. CDR3 sequence reads: CASSEMEGTQYF. The CDR3 region has the DNA TGTGCCAGCAGTGAAATGGAGGGGACCCAGTACTTC.

This clonotype was recorded a few times. J is TRBJ2-1 and V is TRBV20-1, with 12 bases that match TRBD2. The CDR3 sequence is 18 residues long. V gave up 4 bases and J gave up 0 bases; unmatched junction bases: 10. The V gene's germline CDR1 is DFQATT and CDR2 SNEGSKA (reference sequence). CDR3 DNA: TGCAGTGCTATCGTACTAGCGGGAGGCATGAGCTCCTACAATGAGCAGTTCTTC. It encodes CSAIVLAGGMSSYNEQFF.

This clonotype appeared a few times. The chain employs TRBV20-1 and TRBJ1-2; 7 bases agree with TRBD1. V lost 6 bases and J lost 8; bases outside the gene matches: 15. The germline V gene encodes CDR1 DFQATT and CDR2 SNEGSKA (reference sequence). This CDR3 spans 14 amino acids. Here the CDR3 reads CSAERAARGRGYTF. Written as DNA, the CDR3 is TGCAGTGCCGAGCGGGCCGCCAGGGGGAGAGGCTACACCTTC.